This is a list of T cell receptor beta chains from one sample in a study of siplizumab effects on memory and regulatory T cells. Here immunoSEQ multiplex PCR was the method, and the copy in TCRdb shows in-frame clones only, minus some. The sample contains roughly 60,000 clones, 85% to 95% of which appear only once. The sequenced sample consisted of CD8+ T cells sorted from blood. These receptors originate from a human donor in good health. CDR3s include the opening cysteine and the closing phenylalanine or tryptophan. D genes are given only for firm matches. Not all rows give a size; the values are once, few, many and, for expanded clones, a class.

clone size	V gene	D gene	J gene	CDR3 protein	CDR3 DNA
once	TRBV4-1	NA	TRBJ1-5	CASSQSPRLNQPQHF	TGCGCCAGCAGCCAGTCCCCCCGTCTCAATCAGCCCCAGCATTTT
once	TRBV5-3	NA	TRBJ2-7	CARKEGGTYEQYF	TGTGCCAGAAAAGAGGGTGGCACCTACGAGCAGTACTTC
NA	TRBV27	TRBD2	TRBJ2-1	CASSLSLAGEVEQFF	TGTGCCAGCAGTTTATCACTAGCGGGAGAGGTTGAGCAGTTCTTC
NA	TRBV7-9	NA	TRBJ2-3	CASSPNGQITDTQYF	TGTGCCAGCAGCCCGAACGGACAGATCACAGATACGCAGTATTTT
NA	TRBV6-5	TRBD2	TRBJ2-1	CASSTSGSYNEQFF	TGTGCCAGCAGCACTAGCGGGTCATACAATGAGCAGTTCTTC
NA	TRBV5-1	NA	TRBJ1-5	CASSRDGPHQPQHF	TGCGCCAGCAGCCGGGACGGGCCCCATCAGCCCCAGCATTTT
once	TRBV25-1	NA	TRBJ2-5	CASGRGGQETQYF	TGTGCCAGCGGAAGAGGTGGCCAAGAGACCCAGTACTTC
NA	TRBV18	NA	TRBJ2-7	CASSPGGTLEQYF	TGTGCCAGCTCGCCAGGGGGGACCCTCGAGCAGTACTTC
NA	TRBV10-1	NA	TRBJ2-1	CASRRAAYNEQFF	TGCGCCAGCCGCCGGGCGGCCTACAATGAGCAGTTCTTC
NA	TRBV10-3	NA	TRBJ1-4	CAISGGQATNEKLFF	TGTGCCATCAGTGGAGGACAAGCAACTAATGAAAAACTGTTTTTT
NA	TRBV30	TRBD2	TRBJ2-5	CAWSVYSGVAGIRQETQYF	TGTGCCTGGAGTGTATACTCTGGAGTAGCGGGGATACGGCAAGAGACCCAGTACTTC
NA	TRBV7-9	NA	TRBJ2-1	CASSHLGGTNEQFF	TGTGCCAGCAGCCATTTAGGCGGGACAAATGAGCAGTTCTTC
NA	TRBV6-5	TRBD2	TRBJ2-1	CASSYLAGGYNEQFF	TGTGCCAGCAGTTACCTAGCGGGAGGGTACAATGAGCAGTTCTTC
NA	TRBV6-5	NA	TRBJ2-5	CASSYLGGQETQYF	TGTGCCAGCAGTTACTTGGGGGGTCAAGAGACCCAGTACTTC
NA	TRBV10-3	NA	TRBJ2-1	CAVLESSYNEQFF	TGTGCCGTGCTAGAGAGCTCCTACAATGAGCAGTTCTTC
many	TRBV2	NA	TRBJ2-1	CASSEERSSTYNEQFF	TGTGCCAGCAGTGAGGAGAGAAGCTCAACCTACAATGAGCAGTTCTTC
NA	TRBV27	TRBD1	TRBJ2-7	CASSLDRDTSEQYF	TGTGCCAGCAGTTTGGACAGGGATACATCCGAGCAGTACTTC
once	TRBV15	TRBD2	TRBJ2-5	CATSAPGGASQETQYF	TGTGCCACCAGCGCTCCCGGGGGGGCTTCTCAAGAGACCCAGTACTTC
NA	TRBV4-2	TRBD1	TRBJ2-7	CASSPGQGDYEQYF	TGTGCCAGCAGTCCGGGACAGGGGGACTACGAGCAGTACTTC
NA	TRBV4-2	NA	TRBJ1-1	CASSLGNSEAFF	TGTGCCAGCAGCCTTGGAAATAGTGAAGCTTTCTTT
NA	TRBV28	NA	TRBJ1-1	CASSSHLRGETEAFF	TGTGCCAGCAGTTCCCATCTGAGAGGGGAAACTGAAGCTTTCTTT
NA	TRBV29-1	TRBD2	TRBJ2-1	CSVEGGGRRAYNEQFF	TGCAGCGTTGAAGGTGGCGGGAGGAGGGCCTACAATGAGCAGTTCTTC
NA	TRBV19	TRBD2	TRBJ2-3	CASSIGYGLAVDTQYF	TGTGCCAGTAGTATAGGTTACGGACTAGCGGTCGATACGCAGTATTTT
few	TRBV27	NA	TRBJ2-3	CASSSEPHTQYF	TGTGCCAGCAGTAGTGAACCACACACGCAGTATTTT
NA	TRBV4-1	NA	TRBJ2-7	CASSQDLGGGYEQYF	TGCGCCAGCAGCCAAGATTTAGGCGGAGGATACGAGCAGTACTTC
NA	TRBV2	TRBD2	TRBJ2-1	CARSGLAGYNEQFF	TGTGCCAGATCAGGACTAGCGGGATACAATGAGCAGTTCTTC
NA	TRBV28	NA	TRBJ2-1	CASSLRASSNEQFF	TGTGCCAGCAGTTTGAGGGCCTCGTCCAATGAGCAGTTCTTC
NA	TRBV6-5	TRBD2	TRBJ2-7	CASWGTSGPYEQYF	TGTGCCAGCTGGGGGACTAGCGGGCCCTACGAGCAGTACTTC
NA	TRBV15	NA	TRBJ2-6	CATARSRSGANVLTF	TGTGCCACCGCCAGGTCACGTTCGGGGGCCAACGTCCTGACTTTC
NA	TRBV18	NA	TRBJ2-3	CASSRQASTDTQYF	TGTGCCAGCTCACGACAGGCGAGCACAGATACGCAGTATTTT
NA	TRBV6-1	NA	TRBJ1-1	CASSERALNTEAFF	TGTGCCAGCAGTGAACGAGCGCTGAACACTGAAGCTTTCTTT
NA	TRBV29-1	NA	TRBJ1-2	CSVEDPGRNYGYTF	TGCAGCGTTGAAGACCCAGGGCGGAACTATGGCTACACCTTC
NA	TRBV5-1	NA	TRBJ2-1	CASSPGFEQFF	TGCGCCAGCAGCCCCGGGTTCGAGCAGTTCTTC
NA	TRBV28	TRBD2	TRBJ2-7	CASSYLGTNSYEQYF	TGTGCCAGCAGCTACCTGGGGACTAACTCCTACGAGCAGTACTTC
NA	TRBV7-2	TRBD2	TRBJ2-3	CASSLVLAGGTDTQYF	TGTGCCAGCAGCTTAGTACTAGCGGGAGGAACAGATACGCAGTATTTT
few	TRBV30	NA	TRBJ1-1	CAVGGDTLNTEAFF	TGTGCCGTAGGGGGGGATACCTTGAACACTGAAGCTTTCTTT
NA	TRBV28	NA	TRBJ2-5	CASSDNSETQYF	TGTGCCAGCAGTGATAATTCGGAGACCCAGTACTTC
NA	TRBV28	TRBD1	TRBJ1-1	CANRGQGNTEAFF	TGTGCCAACAGGGGACAGGGGAACACTGAAGCTTTCTTT
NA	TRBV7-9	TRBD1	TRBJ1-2	CASSLSSGGNGYTF	TGTGCCAGCAGCTTAAGTTCAGGGGGCAATGGCTACACCTTC
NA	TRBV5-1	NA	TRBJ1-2	CASSWGDFGSQYGYTF	TGCGCCAGCAGCTGGGGGGACTTCGGCAGCCAGTATGGCTACACCTTC
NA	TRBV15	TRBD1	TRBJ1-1	CATSPQSTGSTEAFF	TGTGCCACCAGCCCTCAATCGACAGGGAGTACTGAAGCTTTCTTT
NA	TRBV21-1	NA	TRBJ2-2	CASSKEPGLITGELFF	TGTGCCAGCAGCAAAGAACCGGGACTCATCACCGGGGAGCTGTTTTTT
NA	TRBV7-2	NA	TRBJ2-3	CASSPAGGTDTQYF	TGTGCCAGCAGCCCGGCAGGGGGGACAGATACGCAGTATTTT
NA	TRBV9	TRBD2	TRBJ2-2	CASSFTGGAGVRELFF	TGTGCCAGCAGCTTCACAGGAGGGGCGGGAGTTAGGGAGCTGTTTTTT
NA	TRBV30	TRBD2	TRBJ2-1	CAWSVEAGVYNEQFF	TGTGCCTGGAGTGTAGAAGCGGGAGTCTACAATGAGCAGTTCTTC
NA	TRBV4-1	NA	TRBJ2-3	CASRSMPSHTSTDTQYF	TGCGCCAGCAGGTCAATGCCCTCACACACTAGCACAGATACGCAGTATTTT
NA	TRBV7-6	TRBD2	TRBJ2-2	CASSLAGGDTGELFF	TGTGCCAGCAGCTTGGCGGGAGGCGACACCGGGGAGCTGTTTTTT
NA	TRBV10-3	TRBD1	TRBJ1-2	CAISDPGTGGSNYGYTF	TGTGCCATCAGTGACCCCGGGACAGGGGGCAGCAACTATGGCTACACCTTC
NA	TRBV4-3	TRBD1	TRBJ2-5	CASSQALDRVRETQYF	TGCGCCAGCAGCCAAGCCCTTGACAGGGTAAGAGAGACCCAGTACTTC
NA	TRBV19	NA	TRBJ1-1	CASSAGEAFF	TGTGCCAGTAGTGCAGGTGAAGCTTTCTTT
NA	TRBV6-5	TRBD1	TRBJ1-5	CASSYGTGVQPQHF	TGTGCCAGCAGTTATGGTACAGGGGTTCAGCCCCAGCATTTT
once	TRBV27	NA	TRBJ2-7	CASSLSATYEQYF	TGTGCCAGCAGTTTGAGCGCTACCTACGAGCAGTACTTC
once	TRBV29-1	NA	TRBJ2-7	CSVEVINAYEQYF	TGCAGCGTTGAAGTCATAAACGCCTACGAGCAGTACTTC
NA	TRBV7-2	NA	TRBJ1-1	CASSVERGIRNTEAFF	TGTGCCAGCAGCGTGGAGCGGGGGATCAGGAACACTGAAGCTTTCTTT
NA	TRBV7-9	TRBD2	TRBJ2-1	CASSLSRSGNEQFF	TGTGCCAGCAGCTTATCCCGTAGCGGGAATGAGCAGTTCTTC
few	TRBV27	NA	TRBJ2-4	CASSLGQPRFDIQYF	TGTGCCAGCAGTTTAGGACAGCCCCGGTTCGACATTCAGTACTTC
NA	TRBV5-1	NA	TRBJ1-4	CASSPYPGSGGEKLFF	TGCGCCAGCAGCCCCTACCCCGGGAGCGGAGGTGAAAAACTGTTTTTT